This TCR beta chain comes out of a study of blood T cells in healthy people across ages. Primers used in a second PCR of about 6 to 11 cycles were a sample-barcoded 5' primer and a J-beta primer mix. Per-sample output comprised a minimum of 2.5 million paired-end reads containing CDR3. TCRdb passed the 5' RACE reads through MiXCR, listing each CDR3 protein once. Of about 1.6 million distinct CDR3 sequences listed, around 36% are singletons. The sample, approximately 10 milliliters of peripheral blood, was drawn from each donor. Isolating PBMCs gave at least 7 million of these cells per sample. From germline, CDR1 is SEHNR and CDR2 FQNEAQ (reference sequence). J lost 7 bases, V lost 4 bases, and 5 bases had no gene match. This CDR3 contains 13 residues.

The rearrangement links TRBV7-9 to TRBJ2-7, with 9 bases lining up with TRBD1. The clonotype comes from a woman aged 25 to 39 in good health. The sample was blood. The CDR3 loop reads CASSSGQGSEQYF. CDR3 DNA sequence: TGTGCCAGCAGCTCGGGACAGGGATCGGAGCAGTACTTC.